This is a list of T cell receptor beta chains from one sample in a study of blood T cell repertoires in COVID-19. Repertoires were generated with immunoSEQ multiplex PCR, while TCRdb's copy carries only in-frame clones and drops some. The repertoire consists of tens of thousands of clones, with more than 70% occurring once and the leading ten covering roughly 6.3%. The sequenced sample was peripheral blood. These receptors were taken from a human donor in a cohort sampled during active COVID-19. Both conserved end residues are part of each CDR3. Each record gives: D gene, clone size, J gene, V gene, CDR3 protein, CDR3 DNA. D genes are given only for firm matches. Not every row has a clone size; where given, it reads once, few, many or a size class.

TRBD1,.,TRBJ2-5,TRBV27,CASSLSAGQGAETQYF,TGTGCCAGCAGTTTATCGGCCGGACAGGGTGCGGAGACCCAGTACTTC
.,.,TRBJ2-1,TRBV11-3,CASSLEGLYNEQFF,TGTGCCAGCAGCTTAGAGGGACTGTACAATGAGCAGTTCTTC
.,.,TRBJ2-3,TRBV20-1,CSAGTQYF,TGCAGTGCCGGGACGCAGTATTTT
TRBD1,.,TRBJ1-1,TRBV7-6,CASSRGQGLNTEAFF,TGTGCCAGCAGCCGCGGACAGGGCCTGAACACTGAAGCTTTCTTT
TRBD2,.,TRBJ2-3,TRBV5-1,CASSPPGGGRITDTQYF,TGCGCCAGCAGCCCGCCCGGGGGCGGGAGGATAACAGATACGCAGTATTTT
TRBD1,.,TRBJ1-1,TRBV19,CATRTGRKKNTEAFF,TGTGCCACCCGGACAGGAAGAAAAAAGAACACTGAAGCTTTCTTT
TRBD2,.,TRBJ2-1,TRBV9,CASSAGGGGAHNEQFF,TGTGCCAGCAGCGCCGGTGGCGGGGGGGCCCATAATGAGCAGTTCTTC
TRBD1,.,TRBJ2-7,TRBV11-3,CASSRQGDEQYF,TGTGCCAGCAGTCGACAGGGGGACGAGCAGTACTTC
TRBD2,.,TRBJ2-7,TRBV15,CATSSSGYSGLYEQYF,TGTGCCACCAGCAGCTCGGGATATAGCGGGCTCTACGAGCAGTACTTC
.,.,TRBJ2-5,TRBV11-3,CASSSREETQYF,TGTGCCAGCAGCTCAAGAGAGGAGACCCAGTACTTC
.,.,TRBJ1-5,TRBV28,CASSLYSLNQPQHF,TGTGCCAGCAGTTTATACAGCCTCAATCAGCCCCAGCATTTT
.,.,TRBJ1-4,TRBV6-5,CASSYSQENEKLFF,TGTGCCAGCAGTTACTCCCAAGAGAATGAAAAACTGTTTTTT
.,few,TRBJ1-2,TRBV5-4,CASSLGNRATGYTF,TGTGCCAGCAGCTTGGGTAACAGGGCGACAGGCTACACCTTC
.,.,TRBJ1-2,TRBV28,CASRGGEPSYTF,TGTGCCTCCCGAGGGGGGGAGCCAAGCTACACCTTC
TRBD1,.,TRBJ2-2,TRBV30,CAWRLAGTGNTGELFF,TGTGCCTGGAGGCTCGCCGGGACAGGAAACACCGGGGAGCTGTTTTTT
TRBD1,.,TRBJ2-1,TRBV10-3,CAIGGPGQGINEQFF,TGTGCCATCGGTGGTCCGGGACAGGGGATCAATGAGCAGTTCTTC
.,.,TRBJ2-3,TRBV2,CASKGGVSTDTQYF,TGTGCCAGCAAGGGCGGGGTGAGCACAGATACGCAGTATTTT
TRBD2,many,TRBJ2-1,TRBV19,CASKGTSGSFGEQFF,TGTGCCTCAAAGGGGACTAGCGGGAGTTTCGGTGAGCAGTTCTTC
.,.,TRBJ1-3,TRBV11-2,CASSSLRFSGNTIYF,TGTGCCAGCAGCTCCCTGCGGTTCTCTGGAAACACCATATATTTT
.,.,TRBJ2-3,TRBV23-1,CAAEGVSTDTQYF,TGCGCCGCCGAGGGGGTTAGCACAGATACGCAGTATTTT